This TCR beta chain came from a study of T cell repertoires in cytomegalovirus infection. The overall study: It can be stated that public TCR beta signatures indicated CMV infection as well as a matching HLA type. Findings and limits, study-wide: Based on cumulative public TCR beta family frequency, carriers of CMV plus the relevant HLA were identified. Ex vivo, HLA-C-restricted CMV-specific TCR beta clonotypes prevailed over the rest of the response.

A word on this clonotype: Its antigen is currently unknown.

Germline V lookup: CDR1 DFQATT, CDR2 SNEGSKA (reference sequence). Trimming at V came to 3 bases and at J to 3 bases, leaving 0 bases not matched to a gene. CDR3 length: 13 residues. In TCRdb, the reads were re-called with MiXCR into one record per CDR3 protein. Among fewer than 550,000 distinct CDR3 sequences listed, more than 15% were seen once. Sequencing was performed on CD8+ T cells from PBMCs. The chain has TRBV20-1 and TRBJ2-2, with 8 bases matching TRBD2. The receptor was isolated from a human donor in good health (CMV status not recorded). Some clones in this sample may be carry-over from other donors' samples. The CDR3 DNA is TGCAGTGCTAGCGGGAGGGACACCGGGGAGCTGTTTTTT. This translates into CSASGRDTGELFF.